This T cell receptor beta chain was captured by sequencing in a study of blood T cells in healthy people across ages. In the case of this clonotype: The junction and the germline gene differ at one end; a read error may be behind it.

The use of a sample-barcoded 5' primer and a J-beta primer mix characterized a second PCR of about 6 to 12 cycles. A single record per CDR3 protein comes from TCRdb applying MiXCR to the 5' RACE reads. The top ten clones hold about an eighth of a sample with 650,000 to 1,000,000 distinct CDR3 sequences, around 36% of them seen once. The CDR3 totals 15 residues. Germline assignment: CDR1 MNHEY and CDR2 SVGAGI. This clonotype originated in a young man in good health. V is TRBV6-5 and J is TRBJ1-6, with D perhaps matching TRBD1 (6 bases). The sequenced material came from blood. This chain's CDR3 is CANSYSGTINSPLHF. The CDR3 bases are TGTGCCAACAGTTACTCGGGGACAATAAATTCACCCCTCCACTTT.